The text below deals with one T cell receptor (beta chain). Its antigen is unknown. This sample stems from a study of CD8 T cells in Susac syndrome. On the study more broadly: Blood was drawn from patients with Susac syndrome. At that point, they were therapy-naive, on corticosteroids, or on intravenous immunoglobulin alone. Whole-study results and caveats: Clonal expansion was absent from the CD4+ T cell repertoires in Susac syndrome.

cDNA came from roughly 0.5 to 1 ug RNA primed by random hexamers. Amplification of the TCR beta CDR3 was carried out by immunoSEQ multiplex PCR, which spanned a total of 54 Vbeta and 13 Jbeta segments. TCRdb independently ran MiXCR on the immunoSEQ multiplex PCR reads; one entry per CDR3 protein. The table includes some 96,000 distinct CDR3 sequences, 85% to 95% detected once. Isolation of CD8+ and CD4+ T cells was performed negatively, whereas enrichment of TEMRA cells was done by FACS. This CDR3 has 13 amino acids. V was pared by 1 base and J by 10 bases, with 4 bases of the junction left unmatched. The germline V gene encodes CDR1 SGHDN and CDR2 FVKESK.

The V and J genes are TRBV14 and TRBJ1-5; 7 bases line up with TRBD1. This TCR derives from a human donor with Susac syndrome. Sequencing input: CD4+ T cells from PBMCs. In DNA form, the CDR3 reads TGTGCCAGCAGCCAAGGACAGGGACTCCCCCAGCATTTT. This gives the protein CASSQGQGLPQHF.